This is a list of T cell receptor beta chains from one sample in a study of shared clonotypes between healthy human individuals. Assay used: immunoSEQ multiplex PCR; TCRdb lists only in-frame clones, some missing. This sample has 560,000 or so clones, with about 96% found just once. Sequencing input: naive CD8+ T cells sorted from blood. The receptor set was obtained from a woman aged 30 to 39 in good health. CDR3s include the opening cysteine and the closing phenylalanine or tryptophan. A D gene is named only where the DNA matches it firmly. Not every row has a clone size; where given, it reads once, few, many or a size class.

>.|.|TRBJ2-7|TRBV5-4
TGTGCCAGCAGCTCCCCATTCGGGGGAGGCGACGAGCAGTACTTC
CASSSPFGGGDEQYF
>.|TRBD2|TRBJ2-1|TRBV4-1
TGCGCCAGCAGCCCTACTAGCGGGAGGGCCATCAATGAGCAGTTCTTC
CASSPTSGRAINEQFF
>once|TRBD1|TRBJ2-2|TRBV6-6
TGTGCCATCCAACAGGGGTCGAACACCGGGGAGCTGTTTTTT
CAIQQGSNTGELFF
>once|.|TRBJ2-1|TRBV27
TGTGCCAGCAGTTGGGGGACTGACTACAATGAGCAGTTCTTC
CASSWGTDYNEQFF
>once|TRBD2|TRBJ2-1|TRBV2
TGTGCCAGCAGACTAGCGGGAGGATACAATGAGCAGTTCTTC
CASRLAGGYNEQFF
>.|.|TRBJ1-2|TRBV5-4
TGTGCCAGCAGCGGCGGGGGATATGGCTACACCTTC
CASSGGGYGYTF
>once|.|TRBJ1-3|TRBV5-4
TGTGCCAGCAGCTTGGCAGGGTACCCTGGAAACACCATATATTTT
CASSLAGYPGNTIYF
>.|TRBD1|TRBJ1-3|TRBV29-1
TGCAGCGTTGAAGATCCGACAGGGGGCTCTGGAAACACCATATATTTT
CSVEDPTGGSGNTIYF
>.|.|TRBJ1-1|TRBV28
TGTGCCAGCATCCCCACACTGGTGAACACTGAAGCTTTCTTT
CASIPTLVNTEAFF
>.|.|TRBJ1-1|TRBV5-1
TGCGCCAGCAGCTCAGGGACACCCGCGAACACTGAAGCTTTCTTT
CASSSGTPANTEAFF
>.|TRBD1|TRBJ2-1|TRBV7-6
TGTGCCAGCAGTCACAGGGGGTCCTACAATGAGCAGTTCTTC
CASSHRGSYNEQFF
>.|TRBD1|TRBJ1-3|TRBV10-1
TGCGCCAGCAAAGAGAGGGGCGGACAGGGCTGCCCGGAAGGAAACACCATATATTTT
CASKERGGQGCPEGNTIYF
>.|.|TRBJ2-1|TRBV21-1
TGTGCCAGCAGCAAAGCGACTAGCGGATACTACAATGAGCAGTTCTTC
CASSKATSGYYNEQFF
>once|.|TRBJ1-2|TRBV28
TGTGCCAGCAGTTTTCCCCTCCCCCAGGGGTCCTACTATGGCTACACCTTC
CASSFPLPQGSYYGYTF
>.|TRBD2|TRBJ2-2|TRBV7-9
TGTGCCAGCAGCCTCGGACTAGCGGGAGAGACCGGGGAGCTGTTTTTT
CASSLGLAGETGELFF
>once|.|TRBJ2-7|TRBV7-9
TGTGCCAGCAGCCCTGAACTGGTCTACGAGCAGTACTTC
CASSPELVYEQYF
>.|TRBD2|TRBJ2-3|TRBV5-1
TGCGCCAGCAGCTCCGTGGGGCGGGAGACAGATACGCAGTATTTT
CASSSVGRETDTQYF